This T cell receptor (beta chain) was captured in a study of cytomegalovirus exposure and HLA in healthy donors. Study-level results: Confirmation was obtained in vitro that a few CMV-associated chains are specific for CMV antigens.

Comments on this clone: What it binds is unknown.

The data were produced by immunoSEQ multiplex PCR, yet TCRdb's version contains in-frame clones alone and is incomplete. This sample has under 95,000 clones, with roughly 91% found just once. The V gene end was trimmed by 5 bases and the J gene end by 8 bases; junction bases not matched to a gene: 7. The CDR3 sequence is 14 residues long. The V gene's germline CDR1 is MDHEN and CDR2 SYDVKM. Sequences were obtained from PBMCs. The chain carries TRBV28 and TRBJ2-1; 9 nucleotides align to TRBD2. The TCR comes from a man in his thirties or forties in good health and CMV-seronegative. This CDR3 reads CASSLRTSVDEQFF. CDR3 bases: TGTGCCAGCAGTCTACGGACTAGCGTGGATGAGCAGTTCTTC.